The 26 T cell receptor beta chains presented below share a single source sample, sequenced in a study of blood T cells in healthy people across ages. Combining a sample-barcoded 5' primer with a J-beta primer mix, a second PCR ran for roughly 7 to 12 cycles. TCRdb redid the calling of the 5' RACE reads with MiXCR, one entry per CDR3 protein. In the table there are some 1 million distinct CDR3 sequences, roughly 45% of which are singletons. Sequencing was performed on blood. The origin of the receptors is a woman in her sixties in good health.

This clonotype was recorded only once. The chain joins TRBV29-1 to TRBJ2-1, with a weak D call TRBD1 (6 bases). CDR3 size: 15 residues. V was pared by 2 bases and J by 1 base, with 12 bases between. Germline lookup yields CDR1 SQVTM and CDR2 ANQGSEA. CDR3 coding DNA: TGCAGCGTTGAAAACCCGGACAGTTCCTACAATGAGCAGTTCTTC. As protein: CSVENPDSSYNEQFF.

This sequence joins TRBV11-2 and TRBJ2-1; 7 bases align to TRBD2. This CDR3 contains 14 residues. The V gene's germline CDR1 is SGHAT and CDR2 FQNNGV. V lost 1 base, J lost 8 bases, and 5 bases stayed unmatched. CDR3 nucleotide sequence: TGTGCCAGCAGCTTAGCATGGGCGGGAGATGAGCAGTTCTTC. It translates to CASSLAWAGDEQFF.

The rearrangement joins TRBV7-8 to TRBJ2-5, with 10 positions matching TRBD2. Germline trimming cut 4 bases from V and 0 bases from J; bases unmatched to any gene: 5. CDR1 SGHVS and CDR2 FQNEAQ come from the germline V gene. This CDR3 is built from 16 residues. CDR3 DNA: TGTGCCAGCAGCTCTCGAGCGGGAGGGGACCAAGAGACCCAGTACTTC. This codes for CASSSRAGGDQETQYF.

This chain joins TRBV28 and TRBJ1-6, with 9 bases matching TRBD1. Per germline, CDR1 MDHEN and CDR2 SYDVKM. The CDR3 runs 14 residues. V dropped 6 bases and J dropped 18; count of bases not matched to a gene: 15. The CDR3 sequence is CASRLQGATINPHF. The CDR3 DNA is TGTGCCAGCAGACTACAGGGGGCAACAATAAACCCCCACTTT.

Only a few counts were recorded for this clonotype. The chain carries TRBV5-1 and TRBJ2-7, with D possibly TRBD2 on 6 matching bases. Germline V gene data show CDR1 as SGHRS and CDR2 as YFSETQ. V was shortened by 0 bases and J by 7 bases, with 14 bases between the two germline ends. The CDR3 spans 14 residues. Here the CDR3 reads CASSLGSGAGEQYF. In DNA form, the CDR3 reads TGCGCCAGCAGCTTGGGTAGTGGTGCGGGAGAGCAGTACTTC. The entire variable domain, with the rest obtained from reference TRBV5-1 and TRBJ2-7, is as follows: KAGVTQTPRYLIKTRGQQVTLSCSPISGHRSVSWYQQTPGQGLQFLFEYFSETQRNKGNFPGRFSGRQFSNSRSEMNVSTLELGDSALYLCASSLGSGAGEQYFGPGTRLTVT.

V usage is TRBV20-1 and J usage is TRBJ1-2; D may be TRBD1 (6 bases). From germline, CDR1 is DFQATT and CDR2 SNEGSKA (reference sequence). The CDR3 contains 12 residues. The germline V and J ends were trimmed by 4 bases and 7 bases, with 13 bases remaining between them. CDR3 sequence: CSATQGSGGYTF. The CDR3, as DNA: TGCAGTGCTACTCAGGGGAGCGGTGGCTACACCTTC.

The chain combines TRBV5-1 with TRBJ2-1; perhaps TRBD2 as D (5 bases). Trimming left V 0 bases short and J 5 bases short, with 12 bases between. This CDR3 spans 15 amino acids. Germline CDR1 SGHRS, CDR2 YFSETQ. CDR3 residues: CASSLVTAGNNEQFF. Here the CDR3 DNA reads TGCGCCAGCAGCTTGGTAACCGCGGGCAACAATGAGCAGTTCTTC.

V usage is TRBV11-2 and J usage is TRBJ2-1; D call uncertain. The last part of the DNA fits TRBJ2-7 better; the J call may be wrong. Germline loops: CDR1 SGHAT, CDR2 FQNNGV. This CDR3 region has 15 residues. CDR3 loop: CASSLGSRSYNEQYF. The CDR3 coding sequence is TGTGCCAGCAGCCTCGGAAGTCGCTCCTACAATGAGCAGTACTTC.

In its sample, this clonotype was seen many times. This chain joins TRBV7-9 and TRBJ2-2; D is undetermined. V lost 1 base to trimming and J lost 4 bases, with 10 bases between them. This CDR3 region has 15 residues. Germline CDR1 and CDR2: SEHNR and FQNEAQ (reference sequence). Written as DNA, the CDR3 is TGTGCCAGCAGCTTAGGTCTTGAGCGCACCGGGGAGCTGTTTTTT. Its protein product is CASSLGLERTGELFF.

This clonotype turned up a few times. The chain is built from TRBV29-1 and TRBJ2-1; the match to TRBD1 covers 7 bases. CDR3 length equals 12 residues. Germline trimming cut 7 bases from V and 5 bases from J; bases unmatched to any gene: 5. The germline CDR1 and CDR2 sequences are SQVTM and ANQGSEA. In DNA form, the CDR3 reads TGCAGCGCCTCACAGGGGCACAATGAGCAGTTCTTC. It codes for CSASQGHNEQFF.

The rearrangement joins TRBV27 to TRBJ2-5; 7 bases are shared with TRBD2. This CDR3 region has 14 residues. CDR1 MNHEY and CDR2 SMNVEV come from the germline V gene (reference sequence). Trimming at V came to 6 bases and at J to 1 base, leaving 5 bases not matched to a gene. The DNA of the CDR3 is TGTGCCAGCAGCCGTTGGACTAGCCAAGAGACCCAGTACTTC. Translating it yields CASSRWTSQETQYF.

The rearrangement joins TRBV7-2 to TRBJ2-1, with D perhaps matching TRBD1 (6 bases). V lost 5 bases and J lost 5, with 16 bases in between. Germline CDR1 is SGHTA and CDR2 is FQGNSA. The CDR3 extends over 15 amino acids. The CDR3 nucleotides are TGTGCCAGCAGCCAATCAGGGACAAAGAACAATGAGCAGTTCTTC. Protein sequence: CASSQSGTKNNEQFF.

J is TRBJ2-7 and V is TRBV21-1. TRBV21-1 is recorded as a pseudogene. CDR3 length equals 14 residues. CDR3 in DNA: TGTGCCAGCAGAAATGGACGGGTAATCTACGAGCAGTACTTC. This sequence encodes CASRNGRVIYEQYF.

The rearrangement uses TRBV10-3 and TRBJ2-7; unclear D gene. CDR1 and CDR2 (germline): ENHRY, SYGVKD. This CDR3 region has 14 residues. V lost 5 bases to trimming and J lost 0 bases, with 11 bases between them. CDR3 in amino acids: CAISPVGNSYEQYF. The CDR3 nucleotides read TGTGCCATCAGTCCCGTGGGCAACTCCTACGAGCAGTACTTC.

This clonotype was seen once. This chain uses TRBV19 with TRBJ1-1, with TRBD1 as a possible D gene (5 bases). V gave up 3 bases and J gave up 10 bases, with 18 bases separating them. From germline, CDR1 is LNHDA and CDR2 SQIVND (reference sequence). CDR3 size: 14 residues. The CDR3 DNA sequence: TGTGCCAGTAGTATTCGTGAGGGGTTCGGGAGAGCTTTCTTT. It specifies CASSIREGFGRAFF.

This CDR3 reads CASSPGLGVDEQFF. The CDR3 nucleotides are TGTGCCAGCAGCCCGGGACTCGGGGTCGATGAGCAGTTCTTC. The chain is built from TRBV3-1 and TRBJ2-1; tentative D call: TRBD2 (6 bases). This CDR3 spans 14 amino acids. With 4 bases removed from V and 8 bases from J, the gap between germline ends came to 15 bases. Germline CDR1 reads LGHDT; CDR2 reads YNNKEL (reference sequence).

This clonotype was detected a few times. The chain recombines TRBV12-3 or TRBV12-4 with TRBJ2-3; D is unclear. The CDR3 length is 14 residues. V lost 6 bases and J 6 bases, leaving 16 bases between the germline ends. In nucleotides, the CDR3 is TGTGCCAGCAGCGTCGAAACCTTCCGGGATACGCAGTATTTT. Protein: CASSVETFRDTQYF.

Here the CDR3 DNA reads TGTGCCAGCAGCCCCTCTGGGGGGGTCTACGAGCAGTACTTC. Translating it yields CASSPSGGVYEQYF. V usage is TRBV9 and J usage is TRBJ2-5, with 7 bases identical to TRBD2. The DNA matches TRBJ2-7 better at its end, which makes the J call doubtful. CDR3 length: 14 amino acids. Per germline, CDR1 SGDLS and CDR2 YYNGEE.

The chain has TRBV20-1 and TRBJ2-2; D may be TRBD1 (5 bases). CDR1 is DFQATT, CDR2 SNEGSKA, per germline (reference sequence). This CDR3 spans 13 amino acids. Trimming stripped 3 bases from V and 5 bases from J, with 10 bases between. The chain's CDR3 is CSASPGRTGELFF. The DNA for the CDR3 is TGCAGTGCTAGCCCAGGGCGGACCGGGGAGCTGTTTTTT.

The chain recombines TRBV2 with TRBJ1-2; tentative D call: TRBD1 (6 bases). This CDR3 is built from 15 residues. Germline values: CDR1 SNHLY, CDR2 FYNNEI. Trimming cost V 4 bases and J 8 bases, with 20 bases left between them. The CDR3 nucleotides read TGTGCCAGCAGTGGGCTGACAGGCCCCGGTGGAGGCTACACCTTC. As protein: CASSGLTGPGGGYTF.

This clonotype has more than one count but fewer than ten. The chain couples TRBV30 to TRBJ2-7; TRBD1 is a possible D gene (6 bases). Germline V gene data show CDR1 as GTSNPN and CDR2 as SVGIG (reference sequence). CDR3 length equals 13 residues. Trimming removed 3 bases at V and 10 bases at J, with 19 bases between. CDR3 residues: CAWSGSTGDAQYF. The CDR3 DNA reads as TGTGCCTGGAGCGGATCGACAGGAGATGCCCAGTACTTC.

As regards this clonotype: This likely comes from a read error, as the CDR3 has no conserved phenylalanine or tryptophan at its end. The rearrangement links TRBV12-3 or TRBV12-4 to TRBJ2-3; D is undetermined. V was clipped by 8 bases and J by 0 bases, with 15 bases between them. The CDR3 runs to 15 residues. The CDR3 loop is CASHMTEYSTDTQYC. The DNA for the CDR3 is TGTGCCAGCCATATGACGGAGTACAGCACAGATACGCAGTATTGT.

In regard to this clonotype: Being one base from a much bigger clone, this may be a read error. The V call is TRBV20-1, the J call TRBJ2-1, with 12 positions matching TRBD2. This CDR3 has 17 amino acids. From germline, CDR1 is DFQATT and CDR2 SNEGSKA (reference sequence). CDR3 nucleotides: TGCAGTGCTAGATTTGCTAGCGGGAGGGTCTTGTACAATGGGCAGTTCTTC. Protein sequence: CSARFASGRVLYNGQFF.

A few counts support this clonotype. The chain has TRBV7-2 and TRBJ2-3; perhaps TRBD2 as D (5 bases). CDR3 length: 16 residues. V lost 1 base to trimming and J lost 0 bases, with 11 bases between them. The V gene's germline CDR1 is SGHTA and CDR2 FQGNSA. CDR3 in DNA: TGTGCCAGCAGCTTAGGAACTGGAGGTAGCACAGATACGCAGTATTTT. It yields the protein CASSLGTGGSTDTQYF.

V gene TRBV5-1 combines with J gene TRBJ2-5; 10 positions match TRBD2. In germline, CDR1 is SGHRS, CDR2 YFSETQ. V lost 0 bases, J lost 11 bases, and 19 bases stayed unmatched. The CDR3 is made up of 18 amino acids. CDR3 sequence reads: CASSLGLWLAGAGNEQYF. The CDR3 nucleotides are TGCGCCAGCAGCTTGGGTTTGTGGCTAGCGGGAGCCGGCAATGAGCAGTACTTC.

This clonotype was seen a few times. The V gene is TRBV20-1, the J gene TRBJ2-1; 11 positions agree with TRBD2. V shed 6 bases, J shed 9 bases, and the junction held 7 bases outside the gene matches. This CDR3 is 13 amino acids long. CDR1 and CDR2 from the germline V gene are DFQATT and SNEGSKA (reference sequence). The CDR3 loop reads CSAISGRAFEQFF. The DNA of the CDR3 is TGCAGTGCAATTAGCGGGAGGGCTTTTGAGCAGTTCTTC.